This passage covers 24 T cell receptor beta chains from one sample sequenced in a study of T-cell memory formation after mild COVID-19 (dated by TCRdb to the early 2020s). Library prep was done by 5' RACE. The sequencer listed for this sample is Illumina NovaSeq 6000. Starting from the raw public reads, TCRdb applied fastp trimming at Q25, assembled clones with MiXCR and retained in-frame beta chains. All rows with the same CDR3 protein become a single entry with the most common DNA and genes. The sample records roughly 560,000 distinct CDR3 sequences, around 21% of which are singletons. Under 15% of the sample lies in the top ten. The sample consisted of PBMCs or a T cell subset sorted from them (not recorded which). All receptors come from an adult woman who had mild COVID-19 (a few samples of this study predate the infection). The sample titles of this study are shuffled in the database, so cell type and time point are left out; the donor was told from shared clones.

This clonotype was found a few times. The chain recombines TRBV7-2 with TRBJ1-5; D is unclear. Germline CDR1 reads SGHTA; CDR2 reads FQGNSA. V was trimmed by 6 bases and J by 2 bases, leaving 11 bases between them. The CDR3 spans 14 residues. The CDR3 loop reads CASSRMPGNQPQHF. The CDR3 DNA follows: TGTGCCAGCAGTCGAATGCCGGGCAATCAGCCCCAGCATTTT.

The chain uses TRBV29-1 and TRBJ1-1, with D unclear. Trimming stripped 5 bases from V and 0 bases from J, with 13 bases between. This CDR3 contains 14 residues. CDR1 is SQVTM and CDR2 is ANQGSEA in the germline V gene. The CDR3 sequence: CSVLGSWLNTEAFF. Written as DNA, the CDR3 is TGCAGCGTTCTGGGGTCCTGGCTGAACACTGAAGCTTTCTTT.

The J gene is TRBJ2-7, the V gene TRBV4-1, with TRBD2 matching 8 bases. This CDR3 contains 19 residues. CDR1 MGHRA and CDR2 YSYEKL come from the germline V gene. The junction had 15 bases not matched to a gene; V was cut back by 0 bases and J by 2 bases. CDR3 bases: TGCGCCAGCAGCCAAGATTGGGTCCAGCGGGGGCCTCCCACCTACGAGCAGTACTTC. The encoded protein is CASSQDWVQRGPPTYEQYF.

This clonotype was observed a few times. The chain has TRBV7-6 and TRBJ1-1; the D is unclear. Trimming removed 5 bases at V and 0 bases at J, with 13 bases between. Germline values: CDR1 SGHVS, CDR2 FNYEAQ. This CDR3 region has 15 residues. The CDR3 region has the DNA TGTGCCAGCAGCCCGGCCCCGGGTGTGAACACTGAAGCTTTCTTT. This sequence encodes CASSPAPGVNTEAFF.

This chain joins TRBV24-1 and TRBJ2-5; D gene unclear. This CDR3 has 15 residues. Germline CDR1 and CDR2: KGHDR and SFDVKD. V lost 0 bases, J lost 0 bases, and 7 bases lay in between. The DNA of the CDR3 is TGTGCCACCAGTGATTTGGGCGGCAACCAAGAGACCCAGTACTTC. Translating it yields CATSDLGGNQETQYF.

V gene TRBV25-1 combines with J gene TRBJ1-1; weak D call: TRBD1 (5 bases). Per germline, CDR1 MGHDK and CDR2 SYGVNS. This CDR3 is built from 15 residues. With 2 bases removed from V and 4 bases from J, the gap between germline ends came to 14 bases. CDR3 in amino acids: CASSEDQGVPTEAFF. Here the CDR3 DNA reads TGTGCCAGCAGTGAAGACCAGGGTGTGCCCACTGAAGCTTTCTTT.

This clonotype was observed a few times. The J gene is TRBJ2-7, the V gene TRBV5-6; TRBD1 matches 7 bases. From germline, CDR1 is SGHDT and CDR2 YYEEEE. V was clipped by 4 bases and J by 0 bases; unmatched bases: 13. The CDR3 length is 17 residues. The DNA for the CDR3 is TGTGCCAGCAGCCCGCTAGGGCAGGGGGAATCCTCCTACGAGCAGTACTTC. This codes for CASSPLGQGESSYEQYF.

This clonotype was observed a handful of times. J is TRBJ1-1 and V is TRBV5-4; 11 nucleotides match TRBD1. In germline, CDR1 is SGHNT, CDR2 YYREEE (reference sequence). V gave up 3 bases and J gave up 1 base; unmatched junction bases: 5. The CDR3 sequence is 16 residues long. The CDR3 DNA is TGTGCCAGCAGCTCCGGACAGGGGGCGCCGAACACTGAAGCTTTCTTT. Translated, it gives CASSSGQGAPNTEAFF. Combining the CDR3 with reference TRBV5-4 and TRBJ1-1 gives the whole variable domain ETGVTQSPTHLIKTRGQQVTLRCSSQSGHNTVSWYQQALGQGPQFIFQYYREEENGRGNFPPRFSGLQFPNYSSELNVNALELDDSALYLCASSSGQGAPNTEAFFGQGTRLTVV.

The rearrangement uses TRBV7-6 and TRBJ2-3; a weak D match, TRBD2 (6 bases). This CDR3 has 14 amino acids. Germline CDR1 SGHVS, CDR2 FNYEAQ. The V gene lost 7 bases and the J gene lost 4 bases, with 15 bases spanning the gap. The CDR3 DNA is TGTGCCAGCACTGGCGGGACGGGGGCAGATACGCAGTATTTT. Protein sequence: CASTGGTGADTQYF.

The chain employs TRBV6-6 and TRBJ1-1; 8 bases line up with TRBD1. The CDR3 has 14 amino acids. Germline-derived CDR1 and CDR2 are MNHNY and SVGAGI (reference sequence). After removal of 7 bases from V and 1 base from J, the junction contained 5 bases not matched to a gene. CDR3 coding DNA: TGTGCCAGCATTCTGGGGACAGGGAACACTGAAGCTTTCTTT. It specifies CASILGTGNTEAFF.

The rearrangement joins TRBV7-9 to TRBJ2-7; D not resolved. The germline gives CDR1 SEHNR, CDR2 FQNEAQ (reference sequence). This CDR3 comprises 14 residues. Trimming took off 2 bases at V and 5 bases at J, with 13 bases between the two ends. DNA of the CDR3: TGTGCCAGCAGCTTACCCAGGAGCCCCAACGAGCAGTACTTC. Translating it yields CASSLPRSPNEQYF.

This clonotype was counted a few times. The chain employs TRBV12-3 or TRBV12-4 and TRBJ1-4; 9 nucleotides line up with TRBD1. Trimming removed 5 bases from V and 7 bases from J; junction bases left unmatched: 5. This CDR3 region has 14 residues. The CDR3 is CASSPQTGGEKLFF. The CDR3 region has the DNA TGTGCCAGCAGTCCGCAGACAGGGGGTGAAAAACTGTTTTTT.

This clonotype occurred a few times. The chain uses TRBV19 and TRBJ2-1, with a possible D match to TRBD1 (5 bases). Germline CDR1 and CDR2: LNHDA and SQIVND (reference sequence). The CDR3 contains 14 residues. Trimming removed 3 bases at V and 5 bases at J, with 11 bases between. The CDR3 DNA reads as TGTGCCAGTAGTATGGTAGGGGTTCACAATGAGCAGTTCTTC. Its protein product is CASSMVGVHNEQFF.

The chain combines TRBV6-2 or TRBV6-3 with TRBJ2-1; D unclear. The CDR3 has 13 amino acids. Trimming took 6 bases from V and 4 from J, leaving 10 bases between them. Germline loops: CDR1 MNHEY, CDR2 SVGEGT. The CDR3 sequence: CASRPTLYNEQFF. In DNA, the CDR3 is TGTGCCAGCAGACCTACTTTGTACAATGAGCAGTTCTTC.

V gene TRBV20-1 combines with J gene TRBJ1-3; D is possibly TRBD1 (6 bases). Trimming took off 6 bases at V and 3 bases at J, with 15 bases between the two ends. CDR1 is DFQATT and CDR2 is SNEGSKA in the germline V gene (reference sequence). CDR3 length: 14 amino acids. The CDR3 protein is CSALQGEGGNTIYF. As DNA, the CDR3 is TGCAGTGCGTTACAGGGAGAGGGTGGAAACACCATATATTTT.

This clonotype has just a few counts. The CDR3 protein is CASSRGQATEAFF. The CDR3 region has the DNA TGTGCCAGCAGTCGAGGACAGGCCACTGAAGCTTTCTTT. This rearrangement joins TRBV12-3 or TRBV12-4 to TRBJ1-1; 7 bases align to TRBD1. The ends lost 5 bases at V and 4 bases at J; junction bases unmatched: 4. CDR3 length: 13 residues.

This clonotype was found a few times. This chain joins TRBV7-9 and TRBJ2-6, with TRBD2 matching over 14 bases. The CDR3 spans 20 residues. J was trimmed by 2 bases and V by 5 bases; bases with no gene match: 11. In germline, CDR1 is SEHNR, CDR2 FQNEAQ (reference sequence). CDR3 sequence: CASSPRGTSGRGTGANVLTF. The CDR3 DNA is TGTGCCAGCAGCCCGCGGGGGACTAGCGGGAGAGGAACTGGGGCCAACGTCCTGACTTTC.

This clonotype was seen more than once but under ten times. This chain connects TRBV7-9 to TRBJ1-5; D is possibly TRBD1 (6 bases). Germline assignment: CDR1 SEHNR and CDR2 FQNEAQ (reference sequence). CDR3 size: 13 residues. Trimming took off 3 bases at V and 11 bases at J, with 14 bases between the two ends. The CDR3 sequence is CASSFSDRPSQHF. DNA for the CDR3: TGTGCCAGCAGCTTTTCGGACAGACCATCCCAGCATTTT.

This clonotype was seen a handful of times. The V gene is TRBV29-1, the J gene TRBJ1-2; possible D gene TRBD1, 5 bases. The CDR3 is 13 amino acids. Germline V gives CDR1 SQVTM, CDR2 ANQGSEA. V was pared by 3 bases and J by 2 bases, with 10 bases between. The CDR3 nucleotides read TGCAGCGTTGACCCGGGACTCAACTATGGCTACACCTTC. This sequence encodes CSVDPGLNYGYTF.

This clonotype was found many times. The rearrangement joins TRBV5-1 to TRBJ2-7, with D possibly matching TRBD2 (5 bases). Per germline, CDR1 SGHRS and CDR2 YFSETQ. The CDR3 sequence is 13 residues long. Trimming removed 2 bases at V and 4 bases at J, with 10 bases between. The CDR3 loop is CASSFGEGYEQYF. In DNA, the CDR3 is TGCGCCAGCAGCTTTGGCGAGGGATACGAGCAGTACTTC.

This rearrangement joins TRBV11-2 to TRBJ2-1, with D hard to call. V gave up 1 base and J gave up 2 bases, with 12 bases separating them. In germline, CDR1 is SGHAT, CDR2 FQNNGV. The CDR3 is 16 residues long. The CDR3 loop is CASSLGGLGPYNEQFF. CDR3 DNA sequence: TGTGCCAGCAGCTTAGGTGGGCTTGGCCCCTACAATGAGCAGTTCTTC.

The rearrangement links TRBV6-5 to TRBJ1-6; D is undetermined. V lost 6 bases to trimming and J lost 10 bases, with 13 bases between them. Germline-derived CDR1 and CDR2 are MNHEY and SVGAGI. The CDR3 runs to 13 residues. CDR3 loop: CASRPHEASPLHF. The CDR3, as DNA: TGTGCCAGCAGGCCCCATGAGGCCTCACCCCTCCACTTT.

J is TRBJ2-5 and V is TRBV6-2 or TRBV6-3; D not resolved. Trimming stripped 8 bases from V and 0 bases from J, with 19 bases between. Looked up from germline, CDR1 is MNHEY and CDR2 is SVGEGT. The CDR3 is 16 amino acids. The DNA for the CDR3 is TGTGCCAGCCGGTACTCTACATCATGGTACCAAGAGACCCAGTACTTC. Encoded protein: CASRYSTSWYQETQYF.

This clonotype came up a few times. The chain combines TRBV12-3 or TRBV12-4 with TRBJ1-5; D uncertain. The V and J ends lost 0 bases and 1 base respectively, with 7 bases between them. The CDR3 length is 15 residues. This chain's CDR3 is CASSLAGPSNQPQHF. The CDR3 nucleotides are TGTGCCAGCAGTTTAGCAGGGCCAAGCAATCAGCCCCAGCATTTT.